Below, 3 T cell receptor beta chains from the same sample are listed, as sequenced in a study of CD8 T cells in Susac syndrome. An amount of RNA that ranged from roughly 0.45 to 1 ug was reverse transcribed with random hexamers. TCRdb re-derived calls from the immunoSEQ multiplex PCR reads in MiXCR, one entry per CDR3 protein. The sample has 150,000 to 200,000 distinct CDR3 sequences, roughly 95% seen once. The sample consisted of CD4+ T cells from PBMCs. Source of these receptors: a human donor with multiple sclerosis.

This clonotype has a single count. The chain links TRBV28 to TRBJ2-1; 8 bases line up with TRBD2. The germline CDR1 and CDR2 sequences are MDHEN and SYDVKM. The length of the CDR3 is 18 residues. V shed 7 bases and J 0 bases; nucleotides not matched to a gene: 14. CDR3: CASTAQTSGGSSYNEQFF. CDR3 sequence (DNA): TGTGCCAGCACCGCCCAAACTAGCGGCGGGAGCTCCTACAATGAGCAGTTCTTC. Together with reference TRBV28 and TRBJ2-1, the CDR3 gives the full variable domain: DVKVTQSSRYLVKRTGEKVFLECVQDMDHENMFWYRQDPGLGLRLIYFSYDVKMKEKGDIPEGYSVSREKKERFSLILESASTNQTSMYLCASTAQTSGGSSYNEQFFGPGTRLTVL.

Here the CDR3 DNA reads TGCAGCGTCCTACTTATGGGCGGGGAGCTGTTTTTT. Encoded protein: CSVLLMGGELFF. V is TRBV29-1 and J is TRBJ2-2; D remains unclear. Between the trimmed V and J ends, which lost 6 bases and 7 bases, there was a span of 12 bases. Germline-derived CDR1 and CDR2 are SQVTM and ANQGSEA. This CDR3 has 12 amino acids.

The chain has TRBV27 and TRBJ2-7; D call uncertain. Trimming cost V 0 bases and J 5 bases, with 14 bases left between them. CDR3 size: 15 residues. In germline, CDR1 is MNHEY, CDR2 SMNVEV (reference sequence). CDR3 sequence reads: CASSLSASYRHEQYF. Here the CDR3 DNA reads TGTGCCAGCAGTTTATCGGCCAGCTACAGACACGAGCAGTACTTC.